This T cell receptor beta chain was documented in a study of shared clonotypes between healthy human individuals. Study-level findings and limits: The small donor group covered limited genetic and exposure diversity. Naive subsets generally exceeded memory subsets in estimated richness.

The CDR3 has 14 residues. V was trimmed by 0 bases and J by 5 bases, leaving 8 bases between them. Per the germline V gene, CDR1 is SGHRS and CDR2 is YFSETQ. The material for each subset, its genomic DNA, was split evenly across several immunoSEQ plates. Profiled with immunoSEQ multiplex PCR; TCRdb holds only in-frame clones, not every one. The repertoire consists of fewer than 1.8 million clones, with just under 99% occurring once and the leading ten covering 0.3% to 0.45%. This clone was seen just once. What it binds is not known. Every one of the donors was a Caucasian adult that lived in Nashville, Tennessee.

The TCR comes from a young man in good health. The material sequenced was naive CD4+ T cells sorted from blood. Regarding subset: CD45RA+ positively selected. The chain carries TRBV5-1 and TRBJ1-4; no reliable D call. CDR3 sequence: CASSLVAGNEKLFF. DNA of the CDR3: TGCGCCAGCAGCTTGGTGGCAGGCAATGAAAAACTGTTTTTT.